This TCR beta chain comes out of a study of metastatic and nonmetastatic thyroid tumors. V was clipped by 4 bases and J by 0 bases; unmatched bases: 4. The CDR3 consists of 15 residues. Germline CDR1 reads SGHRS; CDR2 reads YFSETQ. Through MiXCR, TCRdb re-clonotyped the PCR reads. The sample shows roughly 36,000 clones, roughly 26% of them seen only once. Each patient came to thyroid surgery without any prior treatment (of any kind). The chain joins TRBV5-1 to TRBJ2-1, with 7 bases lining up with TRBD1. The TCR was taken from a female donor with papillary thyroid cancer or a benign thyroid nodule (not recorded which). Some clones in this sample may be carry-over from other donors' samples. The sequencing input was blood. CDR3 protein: CASSRDSSSYNEQFF. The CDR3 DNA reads TGCGCCAGCAGCCGGGACAGTTCCTCCTACAATGAGCAGTTCTTC.